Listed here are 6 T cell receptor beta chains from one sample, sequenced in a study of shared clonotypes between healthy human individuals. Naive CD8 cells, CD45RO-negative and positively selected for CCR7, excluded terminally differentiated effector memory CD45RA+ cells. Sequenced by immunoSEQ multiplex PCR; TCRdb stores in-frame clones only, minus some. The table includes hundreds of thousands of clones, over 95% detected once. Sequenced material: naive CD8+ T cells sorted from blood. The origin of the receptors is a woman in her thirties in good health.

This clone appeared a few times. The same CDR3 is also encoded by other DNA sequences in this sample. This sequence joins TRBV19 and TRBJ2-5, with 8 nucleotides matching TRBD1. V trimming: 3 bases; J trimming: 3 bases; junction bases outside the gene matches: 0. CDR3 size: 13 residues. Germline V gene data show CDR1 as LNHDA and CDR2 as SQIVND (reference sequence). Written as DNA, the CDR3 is TGTGCCAGTAGTATGGACAGGGAAGAGACCCAGTACTTC. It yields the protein CASSMDREETQYF.

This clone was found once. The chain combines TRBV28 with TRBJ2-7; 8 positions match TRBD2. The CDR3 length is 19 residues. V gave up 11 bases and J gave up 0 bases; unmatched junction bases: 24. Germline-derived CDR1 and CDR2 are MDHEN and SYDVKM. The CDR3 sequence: CARLGSGAYQPLSSYEQYF. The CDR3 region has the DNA TGTGCCCGCCTTGGTAGCGGGGCATACCAGCCCCTGAGCTCCTACGAGCAGTACTTC.

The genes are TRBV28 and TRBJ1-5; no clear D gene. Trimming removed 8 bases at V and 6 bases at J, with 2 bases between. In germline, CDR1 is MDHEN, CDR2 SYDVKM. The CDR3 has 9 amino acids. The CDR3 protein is CASGQPQHF. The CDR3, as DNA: TGTGCCAGCGGTCAGCCCCAGCATTTT.

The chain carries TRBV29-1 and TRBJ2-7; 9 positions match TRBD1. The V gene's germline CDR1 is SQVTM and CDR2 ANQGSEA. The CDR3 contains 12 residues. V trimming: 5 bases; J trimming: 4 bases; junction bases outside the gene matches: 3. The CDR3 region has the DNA TGCAGCGTTTCGGACAGGGGTTACGAGCAGTACTTC. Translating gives CSVSDRGYEQYF.

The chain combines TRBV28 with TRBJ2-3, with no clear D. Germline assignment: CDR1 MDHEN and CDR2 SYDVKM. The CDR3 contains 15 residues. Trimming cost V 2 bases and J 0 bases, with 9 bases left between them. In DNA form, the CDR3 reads TGTGCCAGCAGTTTAGTAGGGTCTAGCACAGATACGCAGTATTTT. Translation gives CASSLVGSSTDTQYF. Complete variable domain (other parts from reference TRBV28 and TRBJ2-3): DVKVTQSSRYLVKRTGEKVFLECVQDMDHENMFWYRQDPGLGLRLIYFSYDVKMKEKGDIPEGYSVSREKKERFSLILESASTNQTSMYLCASSLVGSSTDTQYFGPGTRLTVL.

Here the CDR3 reads CASSLAGLSGDTQYF. DNA for the CDR3: TGTGCCAGCAGCCTGGCGGGTCTGAGTGGAGATACGCAGTATTTT. The chain employs TRBV9 and TRBJ2-3; maybe TRBD2 (5 bases). V shed 4 bases and J shed 5 bases, with 17 bases lying between them. The CDR3 is 15 residues long. Germline V gene sequence: CDR1 SGDLS, CDR2 YYNGEE.